Listed here are 17 T cell receptor beta chains from one sample, sequenced in a study of shared clonotypes between healthy human individuals. Data came from immunoSEQ multiplex PCR; TCRdb stores just in-frame clones and leaves some out. The sample contains approximately 710,000 clones, about 90% of which appear only once. Material: memory CD8+ T cells from PBMCs. Stated subset: CD45RO+ cells pooled with CCR7-negative TemRA cells. The receptor set was obtained from a man aged 18 to 30 in good health. Some clones in this sample may be carry-over from other donors' samples.

The chain joins TRBV29-1 to TRBJ1-5, with D possibly being TRBD1 (5 bases). V shed 1 base and J shed 4 bases, with 11 bases lying between them. This CDR3 has 14 residues. CDR1 is SQVTM and CDR2 is ANQGSEA in the germline V gene. The CDR3: CSVEVAGRNQPQHF. In DNA form, the CDR3 reads TGCAGCGTTGAAGTCGCAGGGCGTAATCAGCCCCAGCATTTT. Full variable domain (missing parts from reference TRBV29-1 and TRBJ1-5): SAVISQKPSRDICQRGTSLTIQCQVDSQVTMMFWYRQQPGQSLTLIATANQGSEATYESGFVIDKFPISRPNLTFSTLTVSNMSPEDSSIYLCSVEVAGRNQPQHFGDGTRLSIL.

This chain links TRBV29-1 with TRBJ2-1; 8 bases agree with TRBD2. Germline loops: CDR1 SQVTM, CDR2 ANQGSEA. The CDR3 is 14 amino acids. V was clipped by 0 bases and J by 10 bases; unmatched bases: 8. CDR3: CSVEDPGLAWEQFF. The CDR3 DNA sequence: TGCAGCGTTGAAGATCCTGGACTAGCTTGGGAGCAGTTCTTC.

This chain uses TRBV13 with TRBJ1-3; the D gene is possibly TRBD1 (6 bases). Germline V lookup: CDR1 PRHDT, CDR2 FYEKMQ (reference sequence). Trimming removed 5 bases from V and 2 bases from J, with 10 bases in between. The CDR3 has 14 amino acids. The CDR3 reads CASSARGAGNTIYF. CDR3 bases: TGTGCCAGCAGCGCCAGGGGTGCTGGAAACACCATATATTTT.

In the case of this clone: This CDR3 is also generated by other DNA sequences in the sample. This chain connects TRBV7-9 to TRBJ1-5; D might be TRBD1 (5 bases). Germline V gene data show CDR1 as SEHNR and CDR2 as FQNEAQ (reference sequence). Trimming cost V 1 base and J 3 bases, with 7 bases left between them. The CDR3 spans 14 residues. The CDR3 here is CASSLGGYNQPQHF. The DNA of the CDR3 is TGTGCCAGCAGCTTAGGGGGGTACAATCAGCCCCAGCATTTT.

The chain has TRBV28 and TRBJ2-4; TRBD1 is a possible D gene (6 bases). The CDR3 runs 16 residues. CDR1 is MDHEN, CDR2 SYDVKM, per germline. V lost 3 bases and J lost 3, with 15 bases in between. Here the CDR3 reads CASSFGRGVGKNIQYF. The CDR3 nucleotides are TGTGCCAGCAGTTTCGGCAGGGGAGTAGGCAAAAACATTCAGTACTTC.

The V gene is TRBV29-1, the J gene TRBJ1-2; tentatively, D is TRBD1 (6 bases). Germline V CDR1 and CDR2: SQVTM, ANQGSEA. This CDR3 has 13 amino acids. Trimming pared 6 bases from V and 8 bases from J, leaving 19 bases between. This CDR3 reads CSVVFPGAVGYTF. CDR3 coding DNA: TGCAGCGTGGTCTTCCCGGGGGCTGTGGGCTACACCTTC.

On this clone itself: The same CDR3 also results from other DNA sequences found in this sample. This chain connects TRBV7-3 to TRBJ2-5, with D tentatively TRBD1 (6 bases). Germline lookup yields CDR1 SGHTA and CDR2 FQGTGA. The CDR3 contains 14 residues. V was trimmed by 0 bases and J by 3 bases, leaving 8 bases between them. CDR3 nucleotide sequence: TGTGCCAGCAGCTTAACAGGGGGAAAAGAGACCCAGTACTTC. It translates to CASSLTGGKETQYF.

This clone was observed once. This rearrangement joins TRBV10-3 to TRBJ1-2; D not certain. The CDR3 contains 11 residues. The V gene lost 2 bases and the J gene lost 12 bases, with 10 bases spanning the gap. The germline gives CDR1 ENHRY, CDR2 SYGVKD. The CDR3 reads CAISEVSEHTF. CDR3 sequence (DNA): TGTGCCATCAGTGAGGTCTCTGAACACACCTTC.

J is TRBJ2-1 and V is TRBV29-1; 9 bases match TRBD1. Germline assignment: CDR1 SQVTM and CDR2 ANQGSEA. The CDR3 extends over 17 amino acids. Unmatched junction bases numbered 9, after V lost 0 bases and J lost 3 bases. The CDR3: CSVEDGQGYPNYNEQFF. CDR3 DNA: TGCAGCGTTGAAGATGGACAGGGGTACCCGAACTACAATGAGCAGTTCTTC.

This clone has only one observation. V is TRBV19 and J is TRBJ2-7; tentative D call: TRBD1 (6 bases). V shed 5 bases and J shed 6 bases, with 23 bases lying between them. CDR1 and CDR2 (germline): LNHDA, SQIVND (reference sequence). The CDR3 extends over 16 amino acids. CDR3 in amino acids: CASSRTDSSLGREQYF. In DNA form, the CDR3 reads TGTGCCAGTAGTCGCACGGACAGCTCGTTGGGTCGCGAGCAGTACTTC.

The chain has TRBV5-1 and TRBJ2-7; 9 bases match TRBD1. This CDR3 comprises 14 residues. J lost 7 bases, V lost 2 bases, and 7 bases had no gene match. Germline assignment: CDR1 SGHRS and CDR2 YFSETQ. CDR3 bases: TGCGCCAGCAGCTTAGGGACAGGGAAAGGGGAGCAGTACTTC. Protein product: CASSLGTGKGEQYF.

V usage is TRBV27 and J usage is TRBJ2-7; D might be TRBD2 (6 bases). V gave up 6 bases and J gave up 2 bases, with 14 bases separating them. This CDR3 region has 14 residues. Germline CDR1 is MNHEY and CDR2 is SMNVEV (reference sequence). The CDR3: CASSPNRGTYEQYF. As DNA, the CDR3 is TGTGCCAGCAGCCCGAACCGGGGGACCTACGAGCAGTACTTC.

Note on this clone: Other DNA sequences within the sample encode an identical CDR3. J is TRBJ1-1 and V is TRBV29-1; D unclear. The germline CDR1 and CDR2 sequences are SQVTM and ANQGSEA. Trimming removed 2 bases from V and 2 bases from J, with 6 bases in between. This CDR3 is 12 amino acids long. CDR3 nucleotides: TGCAGCGTTGAAACCGGTAACACTGAAGCTTTCTTT. It encodes CSVETGNTEAFF.

With regard to this clone: It differs at one base from a far larger clone, so likely a read error. The V and J genes are TRBV4-1 and TRBJ2-7; perhaps TRBD2 as D (5 bases). V gave up 1 base and J gave up 3 bases, with 7 bases separating them. The CDR3 totals 13 residues. Germline V gives CDR1 MGHRA, CDR2 YSYEKL. CDR3 in DNA: TGCGCCAGCAGCCAAGGACTACGCTACGAGCAGTACTTC. It specifies CASSQGLRYEQYF.

This sequence joins TRBV9 and TRBJ2-5; TRBD1 matches 9 bases. CDR3 length equals 15 residues. The germline V gene encodes CDR1 SGDLS and CDR2 YYNGEE. The V segment lost 3 bases and the J segment 5 bases; nucleotides outside the gene matches: 8. CDR3 region: CASSEWSGQGETQYF. CDR3 coding DNA: TGTGCCAGCAGCGAGTGGTCGGGACAGGGCGAGACCCAGTACTTC.

At least ten counts were recorded for this clone. The chain carries TRBV7-9 and TRBJ2-2; tentative D call: TRBD1 (6 bases). Germline assignment: CDR1 SEHNR and CDR2 FQNEAQ (reference sequence). Trimming removed 2 bases from V and 3 bases from J, with 10 bases in between. The CDR3 runs 15 residues. The CDR3 here is CASSLIPGDTGELFF. The DNA of the CDR3 is TGTGCCAGCAGCTTAATTCCAGGGGACACCGGGGAGCTGTTTTTT.

V is TRBV6-5 and J is TRBJ1-1, with a weak D call TRBD1 (5 bases). Germline V gene data show CDR1 as MNHEY and CDR2 as SVGAGI. The CDR3 is 12 amino acids. The ends were cut back, 8 bases at V and 11 bases at J, with 18 bases in the middle. Written as DNA, the CDR3 is TGTGCCAGCTCCGACGGCGGGACGGGTGCTTTCTTT. Its protein product is CASSDGGTGAFF.